Described below is a single T cell receptor (beta chain) sequence and its context. Deletions cut 6 bases from V and 4 bases from J, with 15 bases between. CDR3 size: 15 residues. The germline CDR1 and CDR2 sequences are WSHSY and SAAADI. Some 30,000 T cell genomes, or roughly 180 ng DNA, went into the sorted-subset replicate PCRs. Method: immunoSEQ multiplex PCR; TCRdb's copy keeps in-frame clones and lacks some. This sample has roughly 2.1 million clones, with under 95% found just once. Positively selected for CCR7, the CD45RO-negative cells used as naive CD8 cells excluded terminally differentiated effector memory CD45RA+ cells. Healthy adults negative for HIV, lacking recent acute infections or vaccinations, served as donors. This sample is part of a study of shared clonotypes between healthy human individuals.

The J gene is TRBJ1-4, the V gene TRBV10-2; D is uncertain. Sequencing input: naive CD8+ T cells from PBMCs. This TCR was recovered from a man aged 18 to 30 in good health. Some clones in this sample may be carry-over from other donors' samples. The CDR3 DNA reads TGCGCCAGCAGCGCGGAGAGGAGGGTTAATGAAAAACTGTTTTTT. Residues: CASSAERRVNEKLFF.